This T cell receptor (beta chain) was documented in a study of T cell responses to AZD1222 COVID-19 vaccine. Trimming cost V 0 bases and J 6 bases, with 14 bases left between them. Germline loops: CDR1 KGHSH, CDR2 LQKENI. There are 16 residues in the CDR3. General observations from the study: Seropositive AZD1222 recipients at baseline numbered only five to seven. Receipt of two AZD1222 doses was followed by a rise in Spike-specific TCR breadth and depth.

Only in-frame clones appear in the TCRdb table, and some are missing; sequencing was by immunoSEQ multiplex PCR. The sample holds about 150,000 clones, approximately 90% seen once. This clone was seen a few times. Its specificity is unknown. The source is an adult in good health. Sequenced material: peripheral blood, taken on day 0 of AZD1222 vaccination. The V call is TRBV18, the J call TRBJ2-2; D may be TRBD2 (5 bases). CDR3 region: CASSPPWGTGAGELFF. CDR3 sequence (DNA): TGTGCCAGCTCACCACCGTGGGGAACCGGGGCCGGGGAGCTGTTTTTT.